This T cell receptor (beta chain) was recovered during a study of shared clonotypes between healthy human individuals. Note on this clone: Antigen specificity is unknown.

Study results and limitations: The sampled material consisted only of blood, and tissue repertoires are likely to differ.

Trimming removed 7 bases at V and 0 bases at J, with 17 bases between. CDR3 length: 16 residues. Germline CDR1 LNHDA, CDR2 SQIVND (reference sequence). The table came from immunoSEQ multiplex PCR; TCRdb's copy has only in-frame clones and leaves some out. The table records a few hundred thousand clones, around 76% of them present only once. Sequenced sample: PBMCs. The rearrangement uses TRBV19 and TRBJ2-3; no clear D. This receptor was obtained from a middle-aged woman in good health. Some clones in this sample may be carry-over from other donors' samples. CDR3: CASNNPGQPSTDTQYF. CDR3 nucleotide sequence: TGTGCCAGTAACAACCCCGGGCAACCTAGCACAGATACGCAGTATTTT.